Following are 8 T cell receptor beta chains from one sample sequenced in a study of blood T cell repertoires in COVID-19. The table came from immunoSEQ multiplex PCR; TCRdb's copy has only in-frame clones and leaves some out. The data show under 200,000 clones, roughly 80% seen once. Sequenced: peripheral blood. The receptors come from a human donor with acute or convalescent COVID-19. The donor label of this sample is uncertain.

This chain uses TRBV9 with TRBJ1-2; 10 nucleotides line up with TRBD1. The CDR3 is made up of 14 amino acids. CDR1 and CDR2 from the germline V gene are SGDLS and YYNGEE. With V trimmed by 4 bases and J by 7 bases, 7 bases remained unmatched. CDR3 nucleotides: TGTGCCAGCAGCCCGGGACAGGGGATCAGTGGCTACACCTTC. Translated, it gives CASSPGQGISGYTF.

This chain uses TRBV3-1 (or the pseudogene TRBV3-2) with TRBJ2-5; 7 bases are a match to TRBD2. The length of the CDR3 is 18 residues. With V trimmed by 0 bases and J by 0 bases, 10 bases remained unmatched. Per the germline V gene, CDR1 is LGHDT and CDR2 is YNNKEL (reference sequence). The CDR3 nucleotides are TGTGCCAGCAGCCAAGAGCGGCGACTAGCCAGGTACCAAGAGACCCAGTACTTC. Translated: CASSQERRLARYQETQYF.

This chain connects TRBV7-8 to TRBJ1-2, with 8 bases that match TRBD1. Trimming cost V 5 bases and J 6 bases; bases outside gene matches: 5. Germline V gene data show CDR1 as SGHVS and CDR2 as FQNEAQ. The CDR3 spans 13 residues. The CDR3 sequence is CASSLDREDGYTF. As DNA, the CDR3 is TGTGCCAGCAGCCTGGACAGGGAAGATGGCTACACCTTC.

The chain carries TRBV28 and TRBJ1-3, with D possibly being TRBD1 (5 bases). Trimming pared 4 bases from V and 0 bases from J, leaving 13 bases between. The CDR3 is made up of 16 amino acids. The germline V gene has CDR1 MDHEN and CDR2 SYDVKM. The CDR3 DNA is TGTGCCAGCAGTTCGGGACTGTGGAGCTCTGGAAACACCATATATTTT. Residues: CASSSGLWSSGNTIYF.

This chain links TRBV19 with TRBJ2-3; 8 nucleotides agree with TRBD2. Trimming cost V 0 bases and J 3 bases; bases outside gene matches: 17. The germline gives CDR1 LNHDA, CDR2 SQIVND (reference sequence). The CDR3 covers 20 residues. The CDR3 DNA reads as TGTGCCAGTAGTATAGATGGCTTCCAGCGGGAGAGTATAAGGACAGATACGCAGTATTTT. Translated, it gives CASSIDGFQRESIRTDTQYF.

This sequence joins TRBV7-9 and TRBJ2-3, with 10 positions matching TRBD2. The V segment lost 4 bases and the J segment 8 bases; nucleotides outside the gene matches: 6. The CDR3 contains 14 residues. Germline V gives CDR1 SEHNR, CDR2 FQNEAQ (reference sequence). The CDR3 protein is CASSWSGGAGTQYF. The CDR3 DNA reads TGTGCCAGCAGCTGGAGCGGGGGGGCGGGTACGCAGTATTTT.

This clone occurred once. This chain uses TRBV5-1 with TRBJ1-6; a possible D gene is TRBD1 (5 bases). Per the germline V gene, CDR1 is SGHRS and CDR2 is YFSETQ. V shed 2 bases and J shed 7 bases, with 7 bases lying between them. The CDR3 is 13 residues long. The chain's CDR3 is CASSLGQNSPLHF. The DNA for the CDR3 is TGCGCCAGCAGCTTAGGACAAAATTCACCCCTCCACTTT.

The chain is built from TRBV6-5 and TRBJ2-3; the D gene is possibly TRBD2 (5 bases). V shed 5 bases and J shed 5 bases, with 11 bases lying between them. Germline lookup yields CDR1 MNHEY and CDR2 SVGAGI. The CDR3 totals 13 residues. The DNA for the CDR3 is TGTGCCAGCAGTCGCCGGAGGCTAGATACGCAGTATTTT. It yields the protein CASSRRRLDTQYF.